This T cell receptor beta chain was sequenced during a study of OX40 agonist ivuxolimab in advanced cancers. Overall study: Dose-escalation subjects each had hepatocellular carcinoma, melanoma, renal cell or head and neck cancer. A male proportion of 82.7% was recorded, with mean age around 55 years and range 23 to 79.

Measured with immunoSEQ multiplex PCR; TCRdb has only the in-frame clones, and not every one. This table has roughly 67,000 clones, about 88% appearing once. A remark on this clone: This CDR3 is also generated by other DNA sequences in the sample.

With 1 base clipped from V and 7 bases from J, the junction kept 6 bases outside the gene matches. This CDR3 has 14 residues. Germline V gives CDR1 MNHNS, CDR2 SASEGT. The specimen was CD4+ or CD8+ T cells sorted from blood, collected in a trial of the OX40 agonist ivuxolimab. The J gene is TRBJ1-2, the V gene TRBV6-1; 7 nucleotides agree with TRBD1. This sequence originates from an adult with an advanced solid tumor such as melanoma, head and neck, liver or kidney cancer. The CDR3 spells CASSEEAGGSGYTF. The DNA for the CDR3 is TGTGCCAGCAGTGAAGAGGCAGGGGGGAGTGGCTACACCTTC.